This record covers a single T cell receptor (beta chain). Its antigen remains unknown. From germline, CDR1 is SGDLS and CDR2 YYNGEE. V lost 0 bases and J lost 6, with 10 bases in between. The CDR3 extends over 14 amino acids. The record originates from a study of OX40 agonist ivuxolimab in advanced cancers. About the study: Prior anti-PD-1, anti-PD-L1 or anti-CTLA-4 therapy was allowed; about 39% had some.

Regarding the study as a whole: The study did not work out the antigen specificity of the expanded peripheral T cells. More expanded clones were seen, on average, in CD8+ T cells than in CD4+.

Libraries were prepared by immunoSEQ multiplex PCR; TCRdb keeps only in-frame clonotypes and omits some of them. The data hold about 52,000 clones, with 85% to 95% observed a single time. The material was CD4+ or CD8+ T cells sorted from blood, obtained in a trial of the OX40 agonist ivuxolimab. The origin of this receptor is an adult with an advanced solid tumor such as melanoma, head and neck, liver or kidney cancer. J is TRBJ2-1 and V is TRBV9; D unclear. CDR3 sequence: CASSVGGSGNEQFF. The CDR3 nucleotides read TGTGCCAGCAGCGTAGGTGGTAGTGGCAATGAGCAGTTCTTC.